The T cell receptor (beta chain) described here comes from a study of B cell selection in AIRE deficiency. Whole-study findings and limits: Approximately 32% of healthy-donor shared Treg TCRbeta sequences appeared in patient Tconv cells. Shared Treg sequences had shorter CDR3s, biased toward rearrangements with few non-templated insertions. Only TCRbeta was sequenced; approximately 40% of shared healthy Treg sequences appeared in Tconv.

Details on this clone: Its antigen is unidentified.

Per the original data handling: Some 56,000 patient and more than 9x10^4 healthy donor TCRbeta sequences came from Tregs. Some clones are missing from TCRdb's copy, which holds only in-frame ones; the method was immunoSEQ multiplex PCR. V, J and clone size derive from that table, while D and trimming were established from the DNA sequence. The table lists 11,000 to 15,000 clones, just over 90% of them singletons. Sorted regulatory T cells were CD4-positive, CD25-high and CD127-low or negative. Germline V gene lookup returns CDR1 MDHEN and CDR2 SYDVKM. The CDR3 has 14 amino acids. V lost 2 bases, J lost 1 base, and 8 bases lay in between.

The chain uses TRBV28 and TRBJ1-2; no clear D gene. The receptor was isolated from a human donor with AIRE deficiency. Sequencing input: Tregs sorted from PBMCs. As DNA, the CDR3 is TGTGCCAGCAGTTTAGCGGGAAATAACTATGGCTACACCTTC. Translating it yields CASSLAGNNYGYTF.